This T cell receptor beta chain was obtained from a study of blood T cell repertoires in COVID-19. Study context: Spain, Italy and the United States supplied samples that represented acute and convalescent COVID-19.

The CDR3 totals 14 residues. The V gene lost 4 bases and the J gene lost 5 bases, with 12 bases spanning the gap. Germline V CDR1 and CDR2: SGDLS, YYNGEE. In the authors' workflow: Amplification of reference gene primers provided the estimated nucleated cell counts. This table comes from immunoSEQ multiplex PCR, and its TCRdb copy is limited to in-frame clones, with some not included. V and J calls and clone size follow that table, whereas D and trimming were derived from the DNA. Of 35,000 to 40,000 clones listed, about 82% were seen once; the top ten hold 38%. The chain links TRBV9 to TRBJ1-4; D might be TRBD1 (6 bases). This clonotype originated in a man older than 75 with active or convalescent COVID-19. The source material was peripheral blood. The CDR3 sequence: CASSPGGGNEKLFF. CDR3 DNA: TGTGCCAGCAGCCCGGGAGGGGGGAATGAAAAACTGTTTTTT.